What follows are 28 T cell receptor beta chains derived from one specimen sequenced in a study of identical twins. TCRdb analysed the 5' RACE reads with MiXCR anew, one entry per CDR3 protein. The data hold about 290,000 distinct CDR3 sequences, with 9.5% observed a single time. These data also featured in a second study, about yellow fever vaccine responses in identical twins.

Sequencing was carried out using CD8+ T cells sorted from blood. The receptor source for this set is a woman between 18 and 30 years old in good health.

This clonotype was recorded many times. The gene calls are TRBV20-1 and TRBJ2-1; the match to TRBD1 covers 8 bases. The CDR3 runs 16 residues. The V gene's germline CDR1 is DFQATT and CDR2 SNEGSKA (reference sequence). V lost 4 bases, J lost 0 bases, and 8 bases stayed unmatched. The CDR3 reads CSATWTGSRSYNEQFF. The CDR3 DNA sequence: TGCAGTGCTACCTGGACAGGGTCTCGCTCCTACAATGAGCAGTTCTTC.

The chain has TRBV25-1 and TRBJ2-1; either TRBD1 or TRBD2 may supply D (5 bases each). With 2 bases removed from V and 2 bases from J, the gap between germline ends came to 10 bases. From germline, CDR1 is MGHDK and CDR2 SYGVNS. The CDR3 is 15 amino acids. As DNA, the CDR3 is TGTGCCAGCAGTGAAGGGACGTTACCCTACAATGAGCAGTTCTTC. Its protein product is CASSEGTLPYNEQFF.

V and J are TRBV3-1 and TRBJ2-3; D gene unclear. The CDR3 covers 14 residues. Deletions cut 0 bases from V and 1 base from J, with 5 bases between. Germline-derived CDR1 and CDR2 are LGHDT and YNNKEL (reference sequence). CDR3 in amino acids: CASSQEFGTDTQYF. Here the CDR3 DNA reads TGTGCCAGCAGCCAAGAGTTTGGCACAGATACGCAGTATTTT.

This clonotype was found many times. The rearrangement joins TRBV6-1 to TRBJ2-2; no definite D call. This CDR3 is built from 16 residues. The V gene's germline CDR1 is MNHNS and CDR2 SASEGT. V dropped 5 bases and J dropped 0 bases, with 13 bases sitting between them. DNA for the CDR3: TGTGCCAGCAGTCCCCCTGGACGGACGAACACCGGGGAGCTGTTTTTT. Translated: CASSPPGRTNTGELFF.

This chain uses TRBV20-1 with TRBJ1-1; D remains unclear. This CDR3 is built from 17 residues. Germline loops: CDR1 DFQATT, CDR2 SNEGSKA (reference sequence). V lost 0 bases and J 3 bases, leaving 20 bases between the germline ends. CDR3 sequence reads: CSAREVPLIGWYTEAFF. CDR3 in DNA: TGCAGTGCTAGAGAAGTCCCTCTCATAGGTTGGTACACTGAAGCTTTCTTT.

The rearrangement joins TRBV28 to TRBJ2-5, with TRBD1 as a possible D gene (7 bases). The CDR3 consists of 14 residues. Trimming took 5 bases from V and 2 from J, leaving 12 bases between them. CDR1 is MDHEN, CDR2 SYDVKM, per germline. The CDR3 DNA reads TGTGCCAGCAGTGGGGGGACAGAACAAGAGACCCAGTACTTC. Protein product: CASSGGTEQETQYF.

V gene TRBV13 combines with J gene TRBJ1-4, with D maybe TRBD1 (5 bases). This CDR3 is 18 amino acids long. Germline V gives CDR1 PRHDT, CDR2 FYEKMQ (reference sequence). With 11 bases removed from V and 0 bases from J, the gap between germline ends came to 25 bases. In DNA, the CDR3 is TGTGCCCGCTGTTTAATGGGGGAAGCGGGGGCAACTAATGAAAAACTGTTTTTT. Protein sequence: CARCLMGEAGATNEKLFF. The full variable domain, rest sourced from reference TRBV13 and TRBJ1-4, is AAGVIQSPRHLIKEKRETATLKCYPIPRHDTVYWYQQGPGQDPQFLISFYEKMQSDKGSIPDRFSAQQFSDYHSELNMSSLELGDSALYFCARCLMGEAGATNEKLFFGSGTQLSVL.

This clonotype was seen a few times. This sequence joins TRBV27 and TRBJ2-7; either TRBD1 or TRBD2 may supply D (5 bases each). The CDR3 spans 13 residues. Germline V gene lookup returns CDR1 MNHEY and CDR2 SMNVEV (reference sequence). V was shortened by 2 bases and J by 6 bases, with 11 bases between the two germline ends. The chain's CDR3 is CASSLGTHLEQYF. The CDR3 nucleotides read TGTGCCAGCAGTTTAGGGACCCATCTCGAGCAGTACTTC.

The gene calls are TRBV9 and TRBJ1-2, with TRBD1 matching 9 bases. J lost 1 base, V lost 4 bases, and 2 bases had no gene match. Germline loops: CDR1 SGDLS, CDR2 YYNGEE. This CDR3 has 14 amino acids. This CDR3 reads CASSPDRGNYGYTF. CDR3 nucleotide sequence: TGTGCCAGCAGCCCGGACAGGGGTAACTATGGCTACACCTTC.

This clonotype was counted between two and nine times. The CDR3 loop reads CASREVEGSQETQYF. The CDR3 nucleotides are TGTGCCAGCAGAGAAGTGGAGGGCAGTCAAGAGACCCAGTACTTC. The chain employs TRBV21-1 and TRBJ2-5; the table gives TRBD2 as D, unverified against the DNA. TRBV21-1 is flagged as a pseudogene. This CDR3 spans 15 amino acids.

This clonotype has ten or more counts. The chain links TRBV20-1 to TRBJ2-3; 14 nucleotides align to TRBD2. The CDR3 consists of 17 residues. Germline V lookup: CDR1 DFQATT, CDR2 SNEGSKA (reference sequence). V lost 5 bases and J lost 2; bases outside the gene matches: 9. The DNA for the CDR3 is TGCAGTGCTCCGACTAGCGGGGGGGGGTCTTACACAGATACGCAGTATTTT. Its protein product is CSAPTSGGGSYTDTQYF.

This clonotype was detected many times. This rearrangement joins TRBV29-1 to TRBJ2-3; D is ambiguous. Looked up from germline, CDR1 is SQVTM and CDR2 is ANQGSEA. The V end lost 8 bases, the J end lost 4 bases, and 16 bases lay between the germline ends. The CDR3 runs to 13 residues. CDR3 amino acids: CSPSGPQSDTQYF. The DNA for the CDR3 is TGCAGCCCATCCGGACCCCAGTCAGATACGCAGTATTTT.

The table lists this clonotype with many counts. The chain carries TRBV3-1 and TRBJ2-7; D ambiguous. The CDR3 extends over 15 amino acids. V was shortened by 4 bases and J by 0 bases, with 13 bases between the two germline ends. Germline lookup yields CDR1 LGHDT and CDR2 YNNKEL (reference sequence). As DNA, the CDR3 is TGTGCCAGCAGCCCAATGGGCAGGTCCTCCTACGAGCAGTACTTC. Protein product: CASSPMGRSSYEQYF.

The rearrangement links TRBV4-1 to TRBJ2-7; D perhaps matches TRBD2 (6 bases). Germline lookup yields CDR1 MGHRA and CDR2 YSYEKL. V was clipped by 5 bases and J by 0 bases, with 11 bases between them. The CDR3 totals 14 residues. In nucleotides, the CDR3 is TGCGCCAGCAGCGGGGAGGCCGGCTCCTACGAGCAGTACTTC. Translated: CASSGEAGSYEQYF.

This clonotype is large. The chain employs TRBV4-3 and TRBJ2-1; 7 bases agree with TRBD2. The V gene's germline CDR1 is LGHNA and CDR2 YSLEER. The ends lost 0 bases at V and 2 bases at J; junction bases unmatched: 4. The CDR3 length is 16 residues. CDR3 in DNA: TGCGCCAGCAGCCAAGAAAGCGGGGAAACCTACAATGAGCAGTTCTTC. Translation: CASSQESGETYNEQFF.

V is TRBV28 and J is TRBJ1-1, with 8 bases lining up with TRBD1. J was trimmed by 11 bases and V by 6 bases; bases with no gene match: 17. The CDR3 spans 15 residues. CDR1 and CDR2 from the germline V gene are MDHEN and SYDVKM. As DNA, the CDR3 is TGTGCCAGCAGCTCCAGGACAGGGACGCTTTGGGGGGCTTTCTTT. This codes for CASSSRTGTLWGAFF.

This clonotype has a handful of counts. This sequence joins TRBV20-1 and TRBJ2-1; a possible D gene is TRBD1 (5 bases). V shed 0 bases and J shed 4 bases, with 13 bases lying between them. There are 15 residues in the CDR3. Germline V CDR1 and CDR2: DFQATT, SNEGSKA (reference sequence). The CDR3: CSARDRPGIYNEQFF. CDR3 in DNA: TGCAGTGCTAGAGATCGCCCAGGGATTTACAATGAGCAGTTCTTC.

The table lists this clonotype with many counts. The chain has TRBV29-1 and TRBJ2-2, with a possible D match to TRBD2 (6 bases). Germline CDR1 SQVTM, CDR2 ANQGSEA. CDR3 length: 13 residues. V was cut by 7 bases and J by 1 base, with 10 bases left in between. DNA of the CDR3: TGCAGCGCCGTGGAGGGGAACACCGGGGAGCTGTTTTTT. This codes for CSAVEGNTGELFF.

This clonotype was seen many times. The CDR3 spells CASSDSTGDDTGELFF. CDR3 bases: TGTGCCAGCAGTGACTCGACAGGGGATGACACCGGGGAGCTGTTTTTT. This sequence joins TRBV6-4 and TRBJ2-2, with 8 bases fitting TRBD1. Germline V gives CDR1 MRHNA, CDR2 SNTAGT. V shed 0 bases and J 3 bases; nucleotides not matched to a gene: 3. The CDR3 has 16 residues.

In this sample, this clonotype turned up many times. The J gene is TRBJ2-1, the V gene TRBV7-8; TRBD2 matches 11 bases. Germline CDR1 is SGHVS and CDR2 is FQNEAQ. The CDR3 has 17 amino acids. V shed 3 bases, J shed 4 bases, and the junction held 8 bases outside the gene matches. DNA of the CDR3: TGTGCCAGCAGCTTCCCTAGCGGGGGGCCCGCGTACAATGAGCAGTTCTTC. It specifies CASSFPSGGPAYNEQFF.

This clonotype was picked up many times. CDR3 in amino acids: CASSQDRAFTEAFF. Written as DNA, the CDR3 is TGCGCCAGCAGCCAAGACAGGGCTTTCACTGAAGCTTTCTTT. The chain employs TRBV4-3 and TRBJ1-1; D may be TRBD1 (5 bases). This CDR3 is built from 14 residues. V gave up 0 bases and J gave up 4 bases, with 9 bases separating them. Per germline, CDR1 LGHNA and CDR2 YSLEER.

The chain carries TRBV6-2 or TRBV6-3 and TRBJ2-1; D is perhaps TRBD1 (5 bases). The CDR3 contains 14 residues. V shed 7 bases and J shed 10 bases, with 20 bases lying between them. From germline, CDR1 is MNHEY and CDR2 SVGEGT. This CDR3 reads CASKDGLRGREQFF. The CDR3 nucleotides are TGTGCCAGCAAAGACGGCCTAAGGGGAAGGGAGCAGTTCTTC.

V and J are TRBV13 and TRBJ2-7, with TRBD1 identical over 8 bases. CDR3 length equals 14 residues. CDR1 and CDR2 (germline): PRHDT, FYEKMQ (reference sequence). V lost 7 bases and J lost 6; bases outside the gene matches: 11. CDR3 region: CASTTGGWVCEQYF. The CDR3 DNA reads TGTGCCAGCACTACAGGGGGATGGGTATGCGAGCAGTACTTC.

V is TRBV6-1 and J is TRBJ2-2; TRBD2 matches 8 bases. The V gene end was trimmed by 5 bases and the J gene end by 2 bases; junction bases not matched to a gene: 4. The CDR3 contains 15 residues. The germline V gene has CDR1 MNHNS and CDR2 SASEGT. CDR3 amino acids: CASSTSGGNTGELFF. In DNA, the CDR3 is TGTGCCAGCAGTACGAGCGGGGGAAACACCGGGGAGCTGTTTTTT.

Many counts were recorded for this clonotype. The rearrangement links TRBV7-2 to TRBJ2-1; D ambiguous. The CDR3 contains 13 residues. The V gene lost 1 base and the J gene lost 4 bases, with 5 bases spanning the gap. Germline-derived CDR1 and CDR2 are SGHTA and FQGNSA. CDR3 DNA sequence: TGTGCCAGCAGCTTAGACCAGTACAATGAGCAGTTCTTC. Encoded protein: CASSLDQYNEQFF.

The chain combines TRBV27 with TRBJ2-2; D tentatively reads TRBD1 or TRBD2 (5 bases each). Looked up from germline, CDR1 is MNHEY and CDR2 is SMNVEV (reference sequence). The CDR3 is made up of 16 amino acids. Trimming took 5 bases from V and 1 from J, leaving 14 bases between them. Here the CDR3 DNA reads TGTGCCAGCAGTACCCGGGGCAGGGTGAACACCGGGGAGCTGTTTTTT. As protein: CASSTRGRVNTGELFF.

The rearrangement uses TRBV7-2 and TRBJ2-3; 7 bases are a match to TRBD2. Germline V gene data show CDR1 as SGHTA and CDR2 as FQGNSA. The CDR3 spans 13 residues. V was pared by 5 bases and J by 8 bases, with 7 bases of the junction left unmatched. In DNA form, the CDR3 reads TGTGCCAGCAGCCTGGGACTACCAAGTACGCAGTATTTT. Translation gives CASSLGLPSTQYF. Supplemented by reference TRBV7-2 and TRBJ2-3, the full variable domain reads GAGVSQSPSNKVTEKGKDVELRCDPISGHTALYWYRQSLGQGLEFLIYFQGNSAPDKSGLPSDRFSAERTGGSVSTLTIQRTQQEDSAVYLCASSLGLPSTQYFGPGTRLTVL.

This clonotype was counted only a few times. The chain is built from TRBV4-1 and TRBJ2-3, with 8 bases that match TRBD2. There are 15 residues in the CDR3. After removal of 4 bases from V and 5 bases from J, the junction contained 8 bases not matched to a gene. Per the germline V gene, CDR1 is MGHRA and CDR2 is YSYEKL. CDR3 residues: CASSLPGGPGDTQYF. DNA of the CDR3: TGCGCCAGCAGCCTACCGGGGGGGCCAGGAGATACGCAGTATTTT.